A selection of T cell receptor beta chains follows, all from one sample in a study of T cells in Graves' hyperthyroidism and ophthalmopathy. MiXCR was run by TCRdb on the multiplex PCR reads, yielding one entry per CDR3 protein. The sample records hundreds of thousands of distinct CDR3 sequences, just over 45% being singletons. The sample was peripheral blood or thyroid tissue (not recorded which). The receptors were sampled from a woman under 30 with Graves' hyperthyroidism. CDR3s include the opening cysteine and the closing phenylalanine or tryptophan. D genes are given only for firm matches. Not all rows give a size; the values are once, few, many and, for expanded clones, a class.

D gene: .
V gene: TRBV10-3
clone size: .
J gene: TRBJ1-2
CDR3 protein: CAISLEGRVRYGYTF
CDR3 DNA: TGTGCCATCAGTTTGGAGGGGAGGGTTCGCTATGGCTACACCTTC

D gene: .
V gene: TRBV7-9
clone size: many
J gene: TRBJ2-7
CDR3 protein: CASSRDGGAHEQYF
CDR3 DNA: TGTGCCAGCAGCCGGGACGGTGGGGCGCACGAGCAGTACTTC

D gene: .
V gene: TRBV12-3/TRBV12-4
clone size: few
J gene: TRBJ1-5
CDR3 protein: CASSFSGWEQPQHF
CDR3 DNA: TGTGCCAGTAGTTTCTCAGGATGGGAGCAGCCCCAGCATTTT

D gene: .
V gene: TRBV2
clone size: .
J gene: TRBJ2-5
CDR3 protein: CASSVVMVRETQYF
CDR3 DNA: TGTGCCAGCAGCGTTGTGATGGTGAGAGAGACCCAGTACTTC

D gene: TRBD1
V gene: TRBV5-8
clone size: many
J gene: TRBJ1-2
CDR3 protein: CASSPEPGQRDYTF
CDR3 DNA: TGTGCCAGCAGCCCGGAACCGGGACAGCGAGACTACACCTTC

D gene: .
V gene: TRBV29-1
clone size: many
J gene: TRBJ1-2
CDR3 protein: CSTLDGSYGYTF
CDR3 DNA: TGCAGCACTCTCGATGGTTCCTATGGCTACACCTTC

D gene: TRBD2
V gene: TRBV7-2
clone size: .
J gene: TRBJ2-7
CDR3 protein: CASSQVAGPTYEQYF
CDR3 DNA: TGCGCCAGCAGCCAGGTAGCGGGCCCCACCTACGAGCAGTACTTC

D gene: TRBD1
V gene: TRBV10-3
clone size: many
J gene: TRBJ1-1
CDR3 protein: CAIRQGWNTEAFF
CDR3 DNA: TGTGCCATCAGACAGGGGTGGAACACTGAAGCTTTCTTT

D gene: .
V gene: TRBV9
clone size: .
J gene: TRBJ1-1
CDR3 protein: CASSWESGTEAFF
CDR3 DNA: TGTGCCAGCAGCTGGGAGTCGGGGACTGAAGCTTTCTTT

D gene: TRBD2
V gene: TRBV9
clone size: .
J gene: TRBJ2-5
CDR3 protein: CASSVEDVAGGPTQETQYF
CDR3 DNA: TGTGCCAGCAGCGTAGAGGATGTAGCGGGAGGTCCTACCCAAGAGACCCAGTACTTC

D gene: .
V gene: TRBV5-6
clone size: few
J gene: TRBJ1-1
CDR3 protein: CASSLIGKEDTEAFF
CDR3 DNA: TGTGCCAGCAGCTTAATAGGGAAGGAGGACACTGAAGCTTTCTTT

D gene: .
V gene: TRBV29-1
clone size: many
J gene: TRBJ1-2
CDR3 protein: CSVEGRHGYTF
CDR3 DNA: TGCAGCGTTGAGGGGCGTCATGGCTACACCTTC

D gene: TRBD1
V gene: TRBV29-1
clone size: many
J gene: TRBJ1-1
CDR3 protein: CSVHSGQENTEAFF
CDR3 DNA: TGCAGCGTACACTCGGGACAGGAGAACACTGAAGCTTTCTTT

D gene: .
V gene: TRBV15
clone size: .
J gene: TRBJ2-2
CDR3 protein: CATSRDSETGELFF
CDR3 DNA: TGTGCCACCAGCAGAGATTCAGAGACCGGGGAGCTGTTTTTT

D gene: .
V gene: TRBV2
clone size: .
J gene: TRBJ2-7
CDR3 protein: CASSRFHGYEQYF
CDR3 DNA: TGTGCCAGCAGTCGCTTCCACGGCTACGAGCAGTACTTC

D gene: .
V gene: TRBV9
clone size: many
J gene: TRBJ2-6
CDR3 protein: CASSSSGVGANVLTF
CDR3 DNA: TGTGCCAGCAGCTCGTCCGGGGTTGGGGCCAACGTCCTGACTTTC